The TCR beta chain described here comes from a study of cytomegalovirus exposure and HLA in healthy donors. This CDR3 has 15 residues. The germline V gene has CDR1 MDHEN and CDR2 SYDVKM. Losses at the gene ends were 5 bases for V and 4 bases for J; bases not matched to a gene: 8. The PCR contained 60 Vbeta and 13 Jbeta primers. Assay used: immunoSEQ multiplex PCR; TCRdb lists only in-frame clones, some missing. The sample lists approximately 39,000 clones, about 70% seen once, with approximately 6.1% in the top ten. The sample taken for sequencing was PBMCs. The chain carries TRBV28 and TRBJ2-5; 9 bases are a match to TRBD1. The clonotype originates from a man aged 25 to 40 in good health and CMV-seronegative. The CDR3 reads CASSQQGAQGETQYF. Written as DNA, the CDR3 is TGTGCCAGCAGTCAACAGGGGGCGCAAGGAGAGACCCAGTACTTC.